This entry concerns a single TCR beta chain. Antigen specificity is unknown. The CDR3 totals 14 residues. In germline, CDR1 is SGHVS, CDR2 FQNEAQ. The germline V and J ends were trimmed by 0 bases and 5 bases, with 10 bases remaining between them. This sample stems from a study of identical twins. MiXCR, applied by TCRdb to the 5' RACE reads, yields one record per CDR3 protein. The sample yields just under 650,000 distinct CDR3 sequences, just over 7% seen once. Study observations and caveats: For out-of-frame beta sequences, excess twin sharing was weaker.

These data were also reused for a study on yellow fever vaccine responses in identical twins.

The sequencing sample was made of PBMCs. This receptor was identified in a woman younger than 35 in good health. The gene calls are TRBV7-8 and TRBJ1-2; D perhaps matches TRBD1 (6 bases). CDR3 sequence reads: CASSLAWTAYGYTF. The CDR3, as DNA: TGTGCCAGCAGCTTAGCTTGGACAGCTTATGGCTACACCTTC.